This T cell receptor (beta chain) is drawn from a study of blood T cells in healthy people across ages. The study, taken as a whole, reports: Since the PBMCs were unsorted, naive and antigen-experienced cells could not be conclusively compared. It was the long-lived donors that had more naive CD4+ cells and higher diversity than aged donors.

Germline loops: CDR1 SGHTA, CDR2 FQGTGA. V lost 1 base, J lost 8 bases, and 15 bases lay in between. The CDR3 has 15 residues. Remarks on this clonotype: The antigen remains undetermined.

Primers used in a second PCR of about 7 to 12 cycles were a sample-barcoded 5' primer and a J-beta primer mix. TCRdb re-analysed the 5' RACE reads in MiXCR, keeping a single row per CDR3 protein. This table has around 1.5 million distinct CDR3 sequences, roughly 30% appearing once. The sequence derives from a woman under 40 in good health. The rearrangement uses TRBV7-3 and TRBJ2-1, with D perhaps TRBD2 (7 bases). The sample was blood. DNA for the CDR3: TGTGCCAGCAGCTTAATAGAGGGGGGGCGGGATGAGCAGTTCTTC. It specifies CASSLIEGGRDEQFF.